This is a list of T cell receptor beta chains from one sample in a study of T cell repertoires in cytomegalovirus infection. For these TCRs, the target antigens are not known. Each CDR3 protein is one row after TCRdb ran MiXCR on the reads. The table has some 800,000 distinct CDR3 sequences, less than 35% seen once. The sample was cultured CD8+ T cells from PBMCs, taken from culture after CMV antigen stimulation. The receptors were gathered from a human donor in good health (CMV status not recorded). Some clones in this sample may be carry-over from other donors' samples. The CDR3 runs from the conserved cysteine through the conserved F or W. The D gene is left open where the match is weak. Not all rows give a size; the values are once, few, many and, for expanded clones, a class.

few,12,TRBV7-9,NA,TRBJ1-1,CASSSPGAEAFF,TGTGCCAGCAGCTCTCCTGGGGCTGAAGCTTTCTTT
few,17,TRBV5-1,NA,TRBJ1-1,CASSSTYREKVNTEAFF,TGCGCCAGCAGCTCCACCTACAGGGAAAAAGTGAACACTGAAGCTTTCTTT
NA,13,TRBV3-1,TRBD2,TRBJ2-7,CASSVGTNYEQYF,TGTGCCAGCAGCGTTGGGACTAACTACGAGCAGTACTTC
NA,12,TRBV6-6,NA,TRBJ2-7,CASRNSAYEQYF,TGTGCCAGCAGGAACTCGGCCTACGAGCAGTACTTC
NA,17,TRBV5-5,TRBD1,TRBJ2-2,CASSVHAGGANTGELFF,TGTGCCAGCAGCGTACATGCAGGGGGTGCGAACACCGGGGAGCTGTTTTTT
NA,17,TRBV27,TRBD1,TRBJ1-5,CASSPDRGGRGNQPQHF,TGTGCCAGCAGCCCTGACAGGGGAGGACGAGGCAATCAGCCCCAGCATTTT
NA,15,TRBV7-9,TRBD1,TRBJ1-4,CASSLEVTGNEKLFF,TGTGCCAGCAGCTTAGAAGTGACAGGGAATGAAAAACTGTTTTTT
NA,14,TRBV12-3/TRBV12-4,TRBD1,TRBJ1-4,CTSSFKGAGEKLFF,TGTACCAGCAGTTTTAAGGGGGCTGGGGAAAAACTGTTTTTT
NA,15,TRBV27,TRBD2,TRBJ2-1,CASGYSGGGYNEQFF,TGTGCCAGCGGGTATAGCGGGGGGGGCTACAATGAGCAGTTCTTC
few,11,TRBV29-1,NA,TRBJ1-2,CSVPSRDGYTF,TGTAGCGTACCGTCCCGGGATGGCTACACCTTC
NA,13,TRBV20-1,NA,TRBJ1-1,CSVRQVVDTEAFF,TGCAGTGTTAGACAGGTCGTGGACACAGAAGCTTTCTTT
NA,12,TRBV7-9,NA,TRBJ1-2,CASGHPSGGYTF,TGTGCCAGTGGACACCCGTCGGGTGGCTACACCTTC
few,14,TRBV27,NA,TRBJ2-3,CASTGGASTDTQYF,TGTGCCAGCACAGGAGGGGCTAGCACAGATACGCAGTATTTT